These 6 T cell receptor beta chains came from one sample sequenced in a study of blood T cell repertoires in COVID-19. Clones were read by immunoSEQ multiplex PCR, and TCRdb kept only the in-frame ones, dropping some. The sample lists 120,000 to 150,000 clones, about 87% occurring once. The specimen was peripheral blood. These receptors came from a woman in her forties or fifties with acute or convalescent COVID-19.

The chain combines TRBV12-5 with TRBJ2-7; TRBD1 might be the D (6 bases). The CDR3 runs 14 residues. V was clipped by 2 bases and J by 3 bases, with 11 bases between them. Germline loops: CDR1 LGHNT, CDR2 FRNRAP. The CDR3 DNA follows: TGTGCTAGTGGTTTGCAGGGACACCTCTACGAGCAGTACTTC. It encodes CASGLQGHLYEQYF.

This chain uses TRBV9 with TRBJ1-3; D is unclear. The CDR3 spans 16 residues. V gave up 3 bases and J gave up 0 bases, with 13 bases separating them. CDR1 is SGDLS, CDR2 YYNGEE, per germline. CDR3 bases: TGTGCCAGCAGCGGGCCAAAGATTGGCTCTGGAAACACCATATATTTT. Translation gives CASSGPKIGSGNTIYF.

This clone was seen more than once but under ten times. The chain combines TRBV7-8 with TRBJ1-1; 7 nucleotides match TRBD1. The CDR3 length is 15 residues. Germline values: CDR1 SGHVS, CDR2 FQNEAQ. J gave up 0 bases and V 7 bases, and 8 bases lay outside the gene matches. The CDR3 reads CASNHRGGMNTEAFF. The CDR3 coding sequence is TGTGCCAGCAACCACAGGGGAGGAATGAACACTGAAGCTTTCTTT.

The rearrangement links TRBV2 to TRBJ1-4; tentatively, D is TRBD1 (5 bases). Germline V gene lookup returns CDR1 SNHLY and CDR2 FYNNEI. The germline V and J ends were trimmed by 1 base and 8 bases, with 11 bases remaining between them. This CDR3 has 14 amino acids. CDR3 DNA: TGTGCCAGCAGTGAAGGTAGGGGCCGGGAAAAACTGTTTTTT. Translated: CASSEGRGREKLFF.

This chain connects TRBV3-1 (or the pseudogene TRBV3-2) to TRBJ2-7; TRBD2 matches at 10 bases. This CDR3 has 16 amino acids. Germline assignment: CDR1 LGHDT and CDR2 YNNKEL (reference sequence). The V gene end was trimmed by 6 bases and the J gene end by 3 bases; junction bases not matched to a gene: 11. The CDR3, as DNA: TGTGCCAGCAGTCAGACCCGGACTAGCGGAAACTACGAGCAGTACTTC. It encodes CASSQTRTSGNYEQYF.

This clone occurred once. The V and J genes are TRBV28 and TRBJ1-1; 9 bases map to TRBD1. The V gene end was trimmed by 8 bases and the J gene end by 7 bases; junction bases not matched to a gene: 11. The CDR3 extends over 14 amino acids. From germline, CDR1 is MDHEN and CDR2 SYDVKM. CDR3 in amino acids: CASLSTGGAVEAFF. The CDR3 coding sequence is TGTGCCAGCCTTTCAACAGGGGGCGCGGTTGAAGCTTTCTTT.